Sequencing of this TCR beta chain was carried out in a study of T cell clonality in common variable immunodeficiency. This CDR3 has 14 amino acids. CDR1 is LNHDA and CDR2 is SQIVND in the germline V gene (reference sequence). The ends were cut back, 1 base at V and 5 bases at J, with 9 bases in the middle. Of CVID subjects, about 14 were female and 25 to 30 male, mean age about 40. All CVID subjects were on immunoglobulin replacement for at least one year. Only in-frame clones appear in the TCRdb table, and some are missing; sequencing was by immunoSEQ multiplex PCR. This sample has around 21,000 clones, each found more than once. This clone showed up just a few times. Its antigen is currently unknown. The sequenced fragment ends 3 residues before the CDR3 boundary, so the rest is inferred from the germline J gene. Study conclusions and caveats: Compared with healthy controls, CVID subjects showed increased TCRbeta clonality, mostly in about a third. Fewer deletions and N-nucleotide insertions were reportedly seen in common variable immunodeficiency TCR beta sequences.

Sample: peripheral blood mononuclear cells. The chain couples TRBV19 to TRBJ1-5; the D gene is possibly TRBD1 (5 bases). The clonotype originates from a human donor with common variable immunodeficiency. Partial CDR3 DNA: TGTGCCAGTAGTATAGTTCAGGGCGATCAGCCC. Amino acids: CASSIVQGDQP. The whole CDR3 is CASSIVQGDQPQHF.